Listed here are 30 T cell receptor beta chains from one sample, sequenced in a study of T cells in Graves' hyperthyroidism and ophthalmopathy. TCR beta CDR3 regions were amplified from RNA. First-round RT-PCR with HTBI primers amplified the TCR CDR3 region. TCRdb reanalysed the multiplex PCR reads using MiXCR and keeps one entry per CDR3 protein. The sample has under 450,000 distinct CDR3 sequences; 13% are singletons. The specimen sequenced was blood. These receptors all stem from a man aged 25 to 40 with Graves' hyperthyroidism that later progressed to Graves' ophthalmopathy.

There are many counts of this clonotype. This chain uses TRBV15 with TRBJ2-7; a weak D match, TRBD1 (6 bases). The CDR3 is 14 residues long. V dropped 3 bases and J dropped 0 bases, with 9 bases sitting between them. Germline values: CDR1 LNHNV, CDR2 YYDKDF (reference sequence). The CDR3 DNA reads TGTGCCACCAGCAGCCGGGACAACTCCTACGAGCAGTACTTC. It is translated as CATSSRDNSYEQYF.

This clonotype was seen ten or more times. This chain joins TRBV6-1 and TRBJ1-5; D gene uncertain. The ends were cut back, 5 bases at V and 3 bases at J, with 5 bases in the middle. Per germline, CDR1 MNHNS and CDR2 SASEGT. The CDR3 has 12 residues. DNA for the CDR3: TGTGCCAGCAGTTTCCTCAATCAGCCCCAGCATTTT. Amino acids: CASSFLNQPQHF.

This rearrangement joins TRBV4-2 to TRBJ1-5, with D hard to call. Germline values: CDR1 LGHNA, CDR2 YNFKEQ. V dropped 0 bases and J dropped 5 bases, with 14 bases sitting between them. The CDR3 sequence is 16 residues long. The CDR3 protein is CASSQEDGWKHQPQHF. CDR3 nucleotide sequence: TGTGCCAGCAGCCAAGAGGATGGGTGGAAGCATCAGCCCCAGCATTTT.

The gene calls are TRBV4-1 and TRBJ1-5; the D is unclear. Trimming removed 4 bases at V and 5 bases at J, with 21 bases between. There are 17 residues in the CDR3. Germline V gene lookup returns CDR1 MGHRA and CDR2 YSYEKL. CDR3 residues: CASSPYILRHPYQPQHF. For the CDR3, the DNA is TGCGCCAGCAGCCCATACATTCTCAGACACCCTTATCAGCCCCAGCATTTT.

This clonotype has more than one count but fewer than ten. The chain links TRBV20-1 to TRBJ2-1; 11 bases fit TRBD1. Germline loops: CDR1 DFQATT, CDR2 SNEGSKA (reference sequence). The V and J ends lost 6 bases and 10 bases, in that order; junction bases with no gene match: 11. There are 14 residues in the CDR3. CDR3 region: CSAFGQGARIEQFF. The CDR3 DNA reads as TGCAGTGCCTTTGGACAGGGGGCGCGAATCGAGCAGTTCTTC.

On this clonotype: This may stem from a read error, because a much larger clone lies one nucleotide away. The CDR3 region has the DNA TGTGCCAGCAGCCAAGAAACAGGGGGGGATTCACCCCTCCACTTT. This sequence encodes CASSQETGGDSPLHF. V and J are TRBV3-1 and TRBJ1-6; 8 bases fit TRBD1. Germline V lookup: CDR1 LGHDT, CDR2 YNNKEL (reference sequence). This CDR3 has 15 amino acids. The trim removed 0 bases at V and 8 bases at J, leaving 3 bases unmatched.

The chain employs TRBV12-3 or TRBV12-4 and TRBJ2-7, with 8 positions matching TRBD1. With 3 bases clipped from V and 4 bases from J, the junction kept 11 bases outside the gene matches. This CDR3 region has 16 residues. CDR3 DNA: TGTGCCAGCAGTTTCCGGTCCAGGGGGCTTGAGTACGAGCAGTACTTC. Translating it yields CASSFRSRGLEYEQYF.

The rearrangement uses TRBV18 and TRBJ2-3; D ambiguous. V lost 0 bases and J 5 bases, leaving 6 bases between the germline ends. Germline CDR1 reads KGHSH; CDR2 reads LQKENI. The CDR3 consists of 13 residues. CDR3 sequence: CASSPPSEDTQYF. In DNA form, the CDR3 reads TGTGCCAGCTCACCACCTTCTGAAGATACGCAGTATTTT. Combining the CDR3 with reference TRBV18 and TRBJ2-3 gives the whole variable domain NAGVMQNPRHLVRRRGQEARLRCSPMKGHSHVYWYRQLPEEGLKFMVYLQKENIIDESGMPKERFSAEFPKEGPSILRIQQVVRGDSAAYFCASSPPSEDTQYFGPGTRLTVL.

The rearrangement links TRBV10-1 to TRBJ2-7, with 10 bases identical to TRBD1. Germline-derived CDR1 and CDR2 are WNHNN and SYGVQD (reference sequence). This CDR3 spans 16 amino acids. Trimming cost V 8 bases and J 2 bases; bases outside gene matches: 12. The CDR3 sequence is CASAKKPGQGTYEQYF. As DNA, the CDR3 is TGCGCCAGCGCGAAGAAACCGGGACAGGGGACCTACGAGCAGTACTTC.

The sample holds many counts of this clonotype. The rearrangement joins TRBV7-9 to TRBJ1-3, with 10 bases aligning to TRBD1. The V segment lost 5 bases and the J segment 2 bases; nucleotides outside the gene matches: 6. The germline CDR1 and CDR2 sequences are SEHNR and FQNEAQ (reference sequence). The CDR3 has 16 residues. The CDR3 is CASSQDRGMAGNTIYF. The CDR3 DNA sequence: TGTGCCAGCAGCCAGGACAGGGGGATGGCTGGAAACACCATATATTTT.

On this clonotype itself: This may arise from a read error, as a much more abundant clone is one base away. The V call is TRBV3-1, the J call TRBJ1-2, with unresolved D. The CDR3 contains 15 residues. Germline values: CDR1 LGHDT, CDR2 YNNKEL (reference sequence). This CDR3 reads CSSRNTARGAYGYTF. DNA of the CDR3: TGTTCCAGCAGGAACACAGCGCGGGGAGCCTATGGCTACACCTTC.

This clonotype showed up many times. The rearrangement uses TRBV2 and TRBJ2-7, with 8 bases matching TRBD1. The CDR3 runs 13 residues. The germline V gene encodes CDR1 SNHLY and CDR2 FYNNEI. V was pared by 8 bases and J by 7 bases, with 10 bases of the junction left unmatched. The CDR3 region is CASRRTRGLEQYF. CDR3 in DNA: TGTGCCAGCCGAAGAACCAGGGGGCTTGAGCAGTACTTC.

The CDR3 DNA reads as TGTGCCAGCAGCCAAAACAGGGGGCACGGAAACACCATATATTTT. It translates to CASSQNRGHGNTIYF. The chain employs TRBV11-3 and TRBJ1-3; 9 bases match TRBD1. CDR1 and CDR2 (germline): SGHNT, YENEEA. V trimming: 5 bases; J trimming: 4 bases; junction bases outside the gene matches: 6. CDR3 length: 15 amino acids.

The chain has TRBV28 and TRBJ2-5; the match to TRBD1 covers 8 bases. With V trimmed by 8 bases and J by 5 bases, 7 bases remained unmatched. Germline CDR1 and CDR2: MDHEN and SYDVKM. The CDR3 runs to 13 residues. The CDR3 reads CASAGGAQETQYF. The CDR3 DNA is TGTGCCAGCGCAGGGGGCGCGCAGGAGACCCAGTACTTC.

The sample holds a few counts of this clonotype. Just one base apart from a much larger clone, this may be a read error. The chain employs TRBV28 and TRBJ1-1; 8 positions match TRBD1. CDR1 and CDR2 from the germline V gene are MDHEN and SYDVKM. This CDR3 has 16 amino acids. The CDR3 region is CASSLNRGRPNTDAFF. Here the CDR3 DNA reads TGTGCCAGCAGTTTGAACAGGGGGAGACCGAACACTGATGCTTTCTTT.

The chain has TRBV7-9 and TRBJ2-3; no firm D call. This CDR3 spans 16 amino acids. Per germline, CDR1 SEHNR and CDR2 FQNEAQ (reference sequence). V gave up 1 base and J gave up 1 base, with 12 bases separating them. In DNA, the CDR3 is TGTGCCAGCAGCTTAGGTGGGGTTCGACGCACAGATACGCAGTATTTT. Translated: CASSLGGVRRTDTQYF.

This chain uses TRBV20-1 with TRBJ2-3; 8 nucleotides match TRBD2. Germline CDR1 reads DFQATT; CDR2 reads SNEGSKA (reference sequence). The CDR3 contains 14 residues. V lost 5 bases to trimming and J lost 9 bases; unmatched junction nucleotides: 13. CDR3 DNA sequence: TGCAGTGCTTCTCTTTGGACTAGCCGGGGAACGCAGTATTTT. Translating gives CSASLWTSRGTQYF.

This clonotype was recorded at least ten times. This rearrangement joins TRBV18 to TRBJ2-7; D unresolved. V dropped 0 bases and J dropped 5 bases, with 8 bases sitting between them. This CDR3 region has 13 residues. Germline lookup yields CDR1 KGHSH and CDR2 LQKENI. The CDR3 here is CASSPPTVHEQYF. For the CDR3, the DNA is TGTGCCAGCTCACCACCCACGGTTCACGAGCAGTACTTC.

The chain employs TRBV12-3 or TRBV12-4 and TRBJ2-1; D unclear. Trimming stripped 7 bases from V and 0 bases from J, with 13 bases between. The length of the CDR3 is 15 residues. This chain's CDR3 is CASTLTPSSYNEQFF. The CDR3 nucleotides read TGTGCCAGCACCCTGACCCCCAGCTCCTACAATGAGCAGTTCTTC.

This clonotype was detected only a few times. The V gene is TRBV3-1, the J gene TRBJ1-2, with no clear D. V lost 1 base, J lost 2 bases, and 17 bases lay in between. Germline assignment: CDR1 LGHDT and CDR2 YNNKEL (reference sequence). The CDR3 runs 17 residues. The CDR3 region has the DNA TGTGCCAGCAGCCAAGTAGGACCACAGATTATGAACTATGGCTACACCTTC. Amino acids: CASSQVGPQIMNYGYTF.

This chain connects TRBV3-1 to TRBJ2-6; 8 bases agree with TRBD1. The V gene end was trimmed by 4 bases and the J gene end by 0 bases; junction bases not matched to a gene: 11. There are 19 residues in the CDR3. Per the germline V gene, CDR1 is LGHDT and CDR2 is YNNKEL (reference sequence). CDR3 sequence: CASSLHFGTGDSGANVLTF. CDR3 DNA: TGTGCCAGCAGCCTACATTTCGGGACAGGCGACTCTGGGGCCAACGTCCTGACTTTC.

This chain links TRBV5-1 with TRBJ1-2; 7 bases fit TRBD1. This CDR3 comprises 14 residues. Germline CDR1 reads SGHRS; CDR2 reads YFSETQ. Germline trimming cut 4 bases from V and 4 bases from J; bases unmatched to any gene: 7. DNA for the CDR3: TGCGCCAGCAGCGGCAGGGGGGCCCTCTATGGCTACACCTTC. Translation gives CASSGRGALYGYTF. The full variable domain, rest sourced from reference TRBV5-1 and TRBJ1-2, is KAGVTQTPRYLIKTRGQQVTLSCSPISGHRSVSWYQQTPGQGLQFLFEYFSETQRNKGNFPGRFSGRQFSNSRSEMNVSTLELGDSALYLCASSGRGALYGYTFGSGTRLTVV.

V usage is TRBV11-2 and J usage is TRBJ2-7; TRBD1 aligns across 11 bases. V lost 3 bases, J lost 3 bases, and 7 bases stayed unmatched. Germline V gene lookup returns CDR1 SGHAT and CDR2 FQNNGV. This CDR3 region has 16 residues. The CDR3 DNA is TGTGCCAGCAGCTTTAGCCCCGGGACAGGGGGCTACGAGCAGTACTTC. Encoded protein: CASSFSPGTGGYEQYF.

The CDR3, as DNA: TGTGCCAGCAGAGAGGACTACGCGATAGATACGCAGTATTTT. Translating it yields CASREDYAIDTQYF. The rearrangement uses TRBV7-9 and TRBJ2-3; a possible D gene is TRBD2 (6 bases). V was clipped by 6 bases and J by 5 bases, with 15 bases between them. Germline V CDR1 and CDR2: SEHNR, FQNEAQ (reference sequence). This CDR3 comprises 14 residues.

This clonotype was counted between two and nine times. This may arise from a read error, as a much more abundant clone is one base away. V usage is TRBV28 and J usage is TRBJ2-7; D is perhaps TRBD1 (6 bases). CDR3 length: 14 amino acids. The germline gives CDR1 MDHEN, CDR2 SYDVKM. The CDR3 is CACSLYGQTYEQYF. As DNA, the CDR3 is TGTGCCTGCAGTTTATACGGACAGACCTACGAGCAGTACTTC.

V and J are TRBV5-1 and TRBJ1-5, with D perhaps matching TRBD1 (5 bases). There are 15 residues in the CDR3. V lost 1 base and J lost 0, with 8 bases in between. In germline, CDR1 is SGHRS, CDR2 YFSETQ. The CDR3: CASSLNGHSNQPQHF. The CDR3 nucleotides are TGCGCCAGCAGCTTGAACGGACATAGCAATCAGCCCCAGCATTTT.

CDR3: CSARAPGGWNQPQHF. The DNA for the CDR3 is TGCAGTGCTAGAGCGCCGGGGGGCTGGAATCAGCCCCAGCATTTT. This rearrangement joins TRBV20-1 to TRBJ1-5; perhaps TRBD1 as D (6 bases). Germline V CDR1 and CDR2: DFQATT, SNEGSKA (reference sequence). CDR3 length equals 15 residues. V lost 1 base, J lost 4 bases, and 14 bases lay in between.

This clonotype was observed a few times. This chain joins TRBV20-1 and TRBJ2-7; the D gene is possibly TRBD2 (7 bases). The CDR3 runs 15 residues. Germline loops: CDR1 DFQATT, CDR2 SNEGSKA (reference sequence). V was shortened by 6 bases and J by 2 bases, with 20 bases between the two germline ends. The CDR3 sequence: CSAERLGGPPYEQYF. The CDR3 DNA sequence: TGCAGTGCCGAACGCCTGGGGGGGCCCCCCTACGAGCAGTACTTC.

In this sample, this clonotype turned up many times. The rearrangement links TRBV5-1 to TRBJ1-2; tentative D call: TRBD1 (5 bases). CDR3 length equals 13 residues. The germline gives CDR1 SGHRS, CDR2 YFSETQ. V gave up 4 bases and J gave up 4 bases, with 11 bases separating them. The CDR3 loop reads CASSIGGSYGYTF. In DNA, the CDR3 is TGCGCCAGCAGCATCGGGGGGAGCTATGGCTACACCTTC.

This clonotype was found many times. This chain links TRBV30 with TRBJ2-1; 15 nucleotides line up with TRBD2. The ends lost 5 bases at V and 7 bases at J; junction bases unmatched: 6. The CDR3 contains 15 residues. Germline CDR1 GTSNPN, CDR2 SVGIG (reference sequence). CDR3 DNA: TGTGCCTGGGGACTAGCGGGGGGGCTCGGAAATGAGCAGTTCTTC. Its translation is CAWGLAGGLGNEQFF.